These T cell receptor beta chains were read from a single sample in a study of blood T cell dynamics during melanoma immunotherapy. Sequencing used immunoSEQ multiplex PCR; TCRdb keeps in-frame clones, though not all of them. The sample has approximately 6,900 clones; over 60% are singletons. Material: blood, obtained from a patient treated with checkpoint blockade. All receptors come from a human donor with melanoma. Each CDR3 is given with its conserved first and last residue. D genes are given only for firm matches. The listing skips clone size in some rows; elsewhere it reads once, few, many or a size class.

CDR3aa: CASKEGDQETQYF
CDR3nt: TGTGCCAGCAAGGAAGGAGATCAAGAGACCCAGTACTTC
v_gene: TRBV28
abundance: few
d_gene: -
j_gene: TRBJ2-5

CDR3aa: CASSLDGLTNGGNSPLHF
CDR3nt: TGTGCCAGCAGCTTGGATGGACTGACCAACGGTGGTAATTCACCCCTCCACTTT
v_gene: TRBV11-2
abundance: once
d_gene: -
j_gene: TRBJ1-6

CDR3aa: CASSIQGIGTEAFF
CDR3nt: TGTGCCAGCAGTATACAGGGGATTGGCACTGAAGCTTTCTTT
v_gene: TRBV27
abundance: -
d_gene: TRBD1
j_gene: TRBJ1-1

CDR3aa: CASSLPLGQGWTEAFF
CDR3nt: TGTGCCAGCAGCTTGCCATTAGGACAGGGTTGGACTGAAGCTTTCTTT
v_gene: TRBV7-9
abundance: -
d_gene: TRBD1
j_gene: TRBJ1-1

CDR3aa: CASSFDRANEQYF
CDR3nt: TGTGCCAGCAGTTTTGACAGGGCAAACGAGCAGTACTTC
v_gene: TRBV6-5
abundance: -
d_gene: TRBD1
j_gene: TRBJ2-7

CDR3aa: CASSARRAATNEKLFF
CDR3nt: TGTGCCAGCTCAGCCCGGAGGGCAGCTACTAATGAAAAACTGTTTTTT
v_gene: TRBV18
abundance: once
d_gene: -
j_gene: TRBJ1-4

CDR3aa: CASKPDRPNTEAFF
CDR3nt: TGTGCCAGTAAGCCGGACAGACCTAACACTGAAGCTTTCTTT
v_gene: TRBV19
abundance: -
d_gene: -
j_gene: TRBJ1-1

CDR3aa: CSVDRAWDNYGYTF
CDR3nt: TGCAGCGTGGACAGGGCCTGGGATAACTATGGCTACACCTTC
v_gene: TRBV29-1
abundance: -
d_gene: TRBD1
j_gene: TRBJ1-2

CDR3aa: CASSSGIQAPLHF
CDR3nt: TGTGCCAGCAGTTCCGGGATTCAGGCACCCCTCCACTTT
v_gene: TRBV6-1
abundance: -
d_gene: -
j_gene: TRBJ1-6

CDR3aa: CASSQASGGSTYEQYF
CDR3nt: TGCGCCAGCAGCCAGGCTTCGGGGGGCTCGACCTACGAGCAGTACTTC
v_gene: TRBV4-1
abundance: -
d_gene: -
j_gene: TRBJ2-7

CDR3aa: CSVARGPGLLSSYEQYF
CDR3nt: TGCAGCGTTGCCCGAGGGCCGGGACTCCTTAGCTCCTACGAGCAGTACTTC
v_gene: TRBV29-1
abundance: once
d_gene: -
j_gene: TRBJ2-7

CDR3aa: CASSQVLGTDTQYF
CDR3nt: TGTGCCAGCAGCCAAGTCCTCGGCACAGATACGCAGTATTTT
v_gene: TRBV4-2
abundance: -
d_gene: -
j_gene: TRBJ2-3

CDR3aa: CAWSGGLAGGTDTQYF
CDR3nt: TGTGCCTGGAGTGGGGGACTAGCGGGAGGGACAGATACGCAGTATTTT
v_gene: TRBV30
abundance: -
d_gene: TRBD2
j_gene: TRBJ2-3

CDR3aa: CASSVRDRANIQYF
CDR3nt: TGTGCCAGCAGCGTTCGGGACAGGGCAAACATTCAGTACTTC
v_gene: TRBV5-6
abundance: -
d_gene: TRBD1
j_gene: TRBJ2-4

CDR3aa: CASSESLGVSQPQHF
CDR3nt: TGCGCCAGCAGTGAGTCCTTGGGGGTATCTCAGCCCCAGCATTTT
v_gene: TRBV10-2
abundance: -
d_gene: -
j_gene: TRBJ1-5

CDR3aa: CASSLGNGPNTGELFF
CDR3nt: TGTGCCAGCAGCTTAGGTAACGGACCGAACACCGGGGAGCTGTTTTTT
v_gene: TRBV7-6
abundance: -
d_gene: -
j_gene: TRBJ2-2

CDR3aa: CASSSTPSGANVLTF
CDR3nt: TGTGCCAGCAGCTCGACACCTTCTGGGGCCAACGTCCTGACTTTC
v_gene: TRBV7-8
abundance: -
d_gene: -
j_gene: TRBJ2-6

CDR3aa: CSAAGQGFTEAFF
CDR3nt: TGCAGCGCTGCAGGACAGGGGTTCACTGAAGCTTTCTTT
v_gene: TRBV29-1
abundance: -
d_gene: TRBD1
j_gene: TRBJ1-1

CDR3aa: CASSLRPAAYEQYF
CDR3nt: TGTGCCAGCAGCTTAAGACCAGCCGCCTACGAGCAGTACTTC
v_gene: TRBV7-9
abundance: -
d_gene: -
j_gene: TRBJ2-7

CDR3aa: CASSRTGQGVHEQYF
CDR3nt: TGCGCCAGCAGCCGTACGGGACAGGGTGTCCACGAGCAGTACTTC
v_gene: TRBV4-1
abundance: -
d_gene: TRBD1
j_gene: TRBJ2-7

CDR3aa: CASSVGSSGYEQYF
CDR3nt: TGTGCCAGCAGCGTAGGATCATCAGGGTACGAGCAGTACTTC
v_gene: TRBV9
abundance: -
d_gene: -
j_gene: TRBJ2-7

CDR3aa: CASSEAGQGNTIYF
CDR3nt: TGTGCCAGCAGTGAAGCCGGACAGGGAAACACCATATATTTT
v_gene: TRBV2
abundance: -
d_gene: -
j_gene: TRBJ1-3

CDR3aa: CASSEGGGPYNEQFF
CDR3nt: TGTGCCAGCAGTGAAGGCGGGGGCCCCTACAATGAGCAGTTCTTC
v_gene: TRBV6-1
abundance: few
d_gene: -
j_gene: TRBJ2-1

CDR3aa: CASSLGGVWNEKLFF
CDR3nt: TGTGCCAGCAGCTTGGGTGGGGTATGGAATGAAAAACTGTTTTTT
v_gene: TRBV5-5
abundance: -
d_gene: -
j_gene: TRBJ1-4

CDR3aa: CATSRDEQGAWYGYTF
CDR3nt: TGTGCCACCAGCAGAGATGAGCAGGGGGCTTGGTATGGCTACACCTTC
v_gene: TRBV15
abundance: -
d_gene: TRBD1
j_gene: TRBJ1-2

CDR3aa: CASSLEGRLAGVTDTQYF
CDR3nt: TGCGCCAGCAGCTTGGAGGGGCGACTAGCGGGGGTCACAGATACGCAGTATTTT
v_gene: TRBV5-1
abundance: -
d_gene: TRBD2
j_gene: TRBJ2-3

CDR3aa: CASSLRRSTDTQYF
CDR3nt: TGTGCCAGCAGCCTCCGACGCAGCACAGATACGCAGTATTTT
v_gene: TRBV7-2
abundance: -
d_gene: -
j_gene: TRBJ2-3